The present T cell receptor (beta chain) was sequenced within a study of blood T cell repertoires in COVID-19. How the authors handled the data: Using reference gene primer amplification, nucleated cell counts were estimated. The assay was immunoSEQ multiplex PCR, and TCRdb's table has in-frame clones only and misses some. V and J calls and clone size are given by that table; D and trimming were obtained from the DNA. The sample records a few hundred thousand clones, approximately 85% being singletons. Trimming took 1 base from V and 0 from J, leaving 3 bases between them. The CDR3 has 13 amino acids.

The source of this sequence is a woman in her twenties or thirties who had recovered from COVID-19. Material: PBMCs or T cells enriched from blood (not recorded which). The gene calls are TRBV12-3 or TRBV12-4 and TRBJ1-2, with D unresolved. Written as DNA, the CDR3 is TGTGCCAGCAGTTTAGGGCCTAACTATGGCTACACCTTC. This sequence encodes CASSLGPNYGYTF.